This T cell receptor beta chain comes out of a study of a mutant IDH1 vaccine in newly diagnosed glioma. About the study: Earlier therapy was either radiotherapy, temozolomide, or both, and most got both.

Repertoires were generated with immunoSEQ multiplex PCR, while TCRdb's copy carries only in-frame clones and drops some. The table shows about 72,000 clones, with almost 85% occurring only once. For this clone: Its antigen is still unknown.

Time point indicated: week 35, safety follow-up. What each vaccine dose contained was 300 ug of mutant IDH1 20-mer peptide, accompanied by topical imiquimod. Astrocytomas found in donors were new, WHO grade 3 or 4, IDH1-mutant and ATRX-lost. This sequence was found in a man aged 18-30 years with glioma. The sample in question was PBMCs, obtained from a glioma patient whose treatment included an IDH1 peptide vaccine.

CDR3 sequence (DNA): TGTGCCAGCAGGATTTCAACAGGGTCTCATGAGCAGTTCTTC. Translated, it gives CASRISTGSHEQFF. The gene calls are TRBV27 and TRBJ2-1, with a tentative D call TRBD1 (6 bases). The ends were cut back, 6 bases at V and 8 bases at J, with 17 bases in the middle. The CDR3 consists of 14 residues. CDR1 is MNHEY, CDR2 SMNVEV, per germline (reference sequence).